This T cell receptor (beta chain) was sequenced during a study of Ad26.COV2.S vaccination and SARS-CoV-2 variants. Data came from immunoSEQ multiplex PCR; TCRdb stores just in-frame clones and leaves some out. Of about 94,000 clones in the sample, roughly 85% were seen once. The CDR3 sequence is 14 residues long. The V gene's germline CDR1 is LGHDT and CDR2 YNNKEL (reference sequence). V was trimmed by 0 bases and J by 8 bases, leaving 13 bases between them. Turning to this clone: Its antigen is unidentified.

General study findings and limits: Vaccinees displayed broader spike-specific TCR repertoires than placebo recipients.

This sequence was found in a human donor who had recovered from COVID-19. Sequenced material: peripheral blood, taken after recovery from COVID-19. The genes are TRBV3-1 (or the pseudogene TRBV3-2) and TRBJ1-2; no clear D gene. The CDR3, as DNA: TGTGCCAGCAGCCAAGATTTAGGGATCCGGGGCTACACCTTC. It encodes CASSQDLGIRGYTF.